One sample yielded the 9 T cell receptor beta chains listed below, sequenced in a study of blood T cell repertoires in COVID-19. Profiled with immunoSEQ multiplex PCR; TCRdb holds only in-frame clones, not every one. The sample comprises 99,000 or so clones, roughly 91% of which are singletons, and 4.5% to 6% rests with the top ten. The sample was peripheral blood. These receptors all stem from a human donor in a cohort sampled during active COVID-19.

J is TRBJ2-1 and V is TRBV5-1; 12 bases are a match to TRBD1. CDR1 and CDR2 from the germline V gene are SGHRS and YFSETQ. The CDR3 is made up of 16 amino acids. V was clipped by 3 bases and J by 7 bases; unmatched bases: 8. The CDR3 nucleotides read TGCGCCAGCAGCTCCGGCGGGACAGGGGGCGGGAATGAGCAGTTCTTC. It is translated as CASSSGGTGGGNEQFF.

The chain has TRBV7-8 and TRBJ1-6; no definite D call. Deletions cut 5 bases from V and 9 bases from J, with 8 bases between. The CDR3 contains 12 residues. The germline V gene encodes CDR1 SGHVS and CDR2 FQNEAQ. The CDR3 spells CASSLTSSPLHF. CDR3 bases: TGTGCCAGCAGCCTCACAAGTTCACCCCTCCACTTT.

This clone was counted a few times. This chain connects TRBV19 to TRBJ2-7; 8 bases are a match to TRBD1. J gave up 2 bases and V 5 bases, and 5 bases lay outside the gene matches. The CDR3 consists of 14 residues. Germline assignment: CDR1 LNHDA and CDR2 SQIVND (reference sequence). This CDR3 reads CASSLGTGTYEQYF. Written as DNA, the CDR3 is TGTGCCAGTAGTCTCGGGACAGGAACCTACGAGCAGTACTTC.

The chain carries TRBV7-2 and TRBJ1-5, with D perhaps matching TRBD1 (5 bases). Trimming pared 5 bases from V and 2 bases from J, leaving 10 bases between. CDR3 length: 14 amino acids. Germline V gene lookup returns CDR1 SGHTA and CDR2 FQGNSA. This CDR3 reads CASSPQQGNQPQHF. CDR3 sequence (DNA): TGTGCCAGCAGCCCACAACAGGGCAATCAGCCCCAGCATTTT.

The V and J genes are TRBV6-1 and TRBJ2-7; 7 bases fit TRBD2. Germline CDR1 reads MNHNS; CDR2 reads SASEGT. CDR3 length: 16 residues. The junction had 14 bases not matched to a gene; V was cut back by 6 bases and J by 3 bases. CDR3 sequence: CASSESWTRANYEQYF. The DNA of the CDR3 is TGTGCCAGCAGCGAATCCTGGACTAGGGCCAACTACGAGCAGTACTTC.

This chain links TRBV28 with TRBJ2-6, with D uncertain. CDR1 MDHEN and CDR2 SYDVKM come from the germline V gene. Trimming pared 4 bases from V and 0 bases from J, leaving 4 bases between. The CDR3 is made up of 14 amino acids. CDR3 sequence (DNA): TGTGCCAGCAGTTATTACTCTGGGGCCAACGTCCTGACTTTC. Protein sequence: CASSYYSGANVLTF.

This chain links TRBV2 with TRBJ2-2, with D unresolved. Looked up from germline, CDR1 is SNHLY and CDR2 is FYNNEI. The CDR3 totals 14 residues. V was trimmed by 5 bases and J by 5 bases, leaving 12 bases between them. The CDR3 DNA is TGTGCCAGCAGTTCAATATCGGAGACCGGGGAGCTGTTTTTT. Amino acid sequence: CASSSISETGELFF.

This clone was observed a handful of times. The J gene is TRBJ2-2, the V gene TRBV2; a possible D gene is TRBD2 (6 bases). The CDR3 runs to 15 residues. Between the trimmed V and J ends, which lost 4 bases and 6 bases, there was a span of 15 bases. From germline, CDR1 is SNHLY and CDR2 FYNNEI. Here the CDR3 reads CASSVSGRFAGELFF. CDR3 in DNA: TGTGCCAGCAGTGTAAGCGGGCGGTTTGCCGGGGAGCTGTTTTTT.

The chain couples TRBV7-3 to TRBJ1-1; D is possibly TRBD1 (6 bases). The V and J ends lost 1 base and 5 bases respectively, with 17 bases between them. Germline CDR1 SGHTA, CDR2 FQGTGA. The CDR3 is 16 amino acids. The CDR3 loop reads CASSLRGGGGRTEAFF. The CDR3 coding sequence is TGTGCCAGCAGCTTAAGGGGGGGCGGAGGCCGGACTGAAGCTTTCTTT.